This T cell receptor (beta chain) is from a study of glioma-infiltrating T cells after dendritic cell vaccination. Study details: Autologous tumor lysate-pulsed dendritic cell vaccination was given between about 2003 and 2013.

Germline V gives CDR1 LGHNA, CDR2 YNFKEQ. V was shortened by 0 bases and J by 4 bases, with 13 bases between the two germline ends. This CDR3 region has 16 residues. Noted time point: after dendritic cell vaccination, including at tumor progression/relapse. The primer mix had 60 V beta and 13 J beta primers. Repertoires were generated with immunoSEQ multiplex PCR, while TCRdb's copy carries only in-frame clones and drops some. The repertoire holds roughly 60,000 clones, with roughly 86% as singletons. Sequenced material: blood, taken after dendritic cell vaccination. The clonotype originates from a human donor with glioblastoma. This chain uses TRBV4-2 with TRBJ2-1, with D unresolved. As DNA, the CDR3 is TGTGCCAGCAGCCAAGATTTGCGGCAGACTTACAATGAGCAGTTCTTC. Translation: CASSQDLRQTYNEQFF.